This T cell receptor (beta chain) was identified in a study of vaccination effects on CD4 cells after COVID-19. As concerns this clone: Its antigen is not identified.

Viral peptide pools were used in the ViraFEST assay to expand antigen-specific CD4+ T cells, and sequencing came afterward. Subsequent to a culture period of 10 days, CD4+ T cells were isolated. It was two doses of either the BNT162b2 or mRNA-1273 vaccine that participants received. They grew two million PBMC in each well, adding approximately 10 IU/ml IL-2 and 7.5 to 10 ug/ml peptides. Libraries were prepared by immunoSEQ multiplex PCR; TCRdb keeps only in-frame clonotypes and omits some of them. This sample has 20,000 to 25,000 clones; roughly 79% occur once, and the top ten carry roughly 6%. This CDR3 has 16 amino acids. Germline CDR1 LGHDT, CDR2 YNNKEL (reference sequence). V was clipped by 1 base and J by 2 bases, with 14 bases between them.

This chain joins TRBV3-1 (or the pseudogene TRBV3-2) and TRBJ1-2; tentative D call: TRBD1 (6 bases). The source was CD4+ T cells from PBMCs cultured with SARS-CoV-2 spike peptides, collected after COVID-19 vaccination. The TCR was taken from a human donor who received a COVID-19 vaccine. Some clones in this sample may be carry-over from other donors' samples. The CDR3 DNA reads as TGTGCCAGCAGCCAAGGGCTGCCAGGGGAGAACTATGGCTACACCTTC. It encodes CASSQGLPGENYGYTF.